This T cell receptor (beta chain) was profiled in a study of CD8+ T cells in alopecia areata. Extracted RNA was reverse transcribed, and the resulting cDNA served as sequencing template. The protocol was immunoSEQ multiplex PCR, while the TCRdb copy is restricted to in-frame clones and leaves out a portion. Counted here are roughly 200,000 clones, about 55% occurring once; the ten biggest clones make up 11%. Treatment noted: oral pan-JAK inhibitor, 5-10 mg twice daily. Notes on this clone: Its cognate antigen is unknown.

Regarding the study as a whole: The study found that many expanded lesional clones persisted in scalp and blood during tofacitinib. Against the mouse data, patients shared TCRs less clearly, possibly for HLA reasons. Any link of baseline CD8+ expansion to response, resting on one nonresponder, remains uncertain. The study found higher clonality in lesional than normal scalp, especially in alopecia totalis/universalis.

The TCR comes from a human donor with alopecia areata. The material was CD8+ T cells sorted from blood, obtained at week 24, from a patient treated with tofacitinib.

The CDR3 coding sequence is TGTGCCAGCAGCTGGGACAGGGGGACGCCGGACCAGTACTTC. Its translation: CASSWDRGTPDQYF. The chain has TRBV5-6 and TRBJ2-5, with 11 bases lining up with TRBD1. Germline CDR1 reads SGHDT; CDR2 reads YYEEEE. V was clipped by 3 bases and J by 10 bases; unmatched bases: 8. The CDR3 covers 14 residues.